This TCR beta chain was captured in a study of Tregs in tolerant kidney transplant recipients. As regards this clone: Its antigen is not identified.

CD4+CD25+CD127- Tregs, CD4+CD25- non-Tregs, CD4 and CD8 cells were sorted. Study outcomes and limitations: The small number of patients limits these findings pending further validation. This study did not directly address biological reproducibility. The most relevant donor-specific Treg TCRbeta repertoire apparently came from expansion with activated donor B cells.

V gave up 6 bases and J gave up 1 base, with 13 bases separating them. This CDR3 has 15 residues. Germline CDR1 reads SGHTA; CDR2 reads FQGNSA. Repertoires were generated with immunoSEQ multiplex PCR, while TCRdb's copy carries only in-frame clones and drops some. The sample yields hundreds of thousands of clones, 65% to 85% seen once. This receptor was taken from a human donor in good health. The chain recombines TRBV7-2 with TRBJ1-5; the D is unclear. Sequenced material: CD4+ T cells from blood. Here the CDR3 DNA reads TGTGCCAGCAGTCTCCTGGGAGTGAGCAATCAGCCCCAGCATTTT. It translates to CASSLLGVSNQPQHF. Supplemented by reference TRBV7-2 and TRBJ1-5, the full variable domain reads GAGVSQSPSNKVTEKGKDVELRCDPISGHTALYWYRQSLGQGLEFLIYFQGNSAPDKSGLPSDRFSAERTGGSVSTLTIQRTQQEDSAVYLCASSLLGVSNQPQHFGDGTRLSIL.